This T cell receptor (beta chain) was profiled in a study of shared clonotypes between healthy human individuals. In the CD4+ fraction, cells were divided into CD45RA+ naive and CD45RA-negative memory subsets. Findings of the study overall: Large sequencing depth failed to make sorted-subset sequencing complete, rarefaction showed. Approximately 5% of naive CD4 clonotypes were shared across several donors.

Every immunoSEQ plate was one replicate of a subset's evenly spread DNA. Assay: immunoSEQ multiplex PCR; the TCRdb copy retains only in-frame clones and omits some. The sample shows approximately 1.4 million clones, under 99% of them seen only once. This CDR3 has 14 residues. V lost 3 bases and J lost 3; bases outside the gene matches: 5. CDR1 and CDR2 from the germline V gene are SGHRS and YFSETQ. This clone appeared once. The antigen remains undetermined. The chain combines TRBV5-1 with TRBJ2-7; 8 nucleotides match TRBD2. The sequenced sample was naive CD4+ T cells sorted from blood. Stated subset: CD45RA+ positively selected. The clonotype was recovered from a man under 40 in good health. The CDR3 loop is CASSSGSGSYEQYF. In DNA, the CDR3 is TGCGCCAGCAGCTCGGGGAGCGGGAGCTACGAGCAGTACTTC.